This entry lists 13 T cell receptor beta chains sequenced from one sample in a study of OX40 agonist ivuxolimab in advanced cancers. Library prep was done by the immunoSEQ multiplex PCR assay. In TCRdb, the immuneACCESS table is reduced to in-frame sequences with V and J assigned. These tables do not hold every clone; where another copy was compared, an unresolved V gene accounts for under half, and the others remain unexplained. This sample comprises 60,000 to 70,000 clones, about four fifths of them detected only once. The biggest ten clones account for 1.2% of the sample. This specimen consisted of CD4+ or CD8+ T cells sorted from blood, obtained in a trial of the OX40 agonist ivuxolimab. These receptors were taken from an adult with an advanced solid tumor such as melanoma, head and neck, liver or kidney cancer.

The chain combines TRBV6-5 with TRBJ1-1, with 7 bases aligning to TRBD1. J lost 11 bases, V lost 6 bases, and 9 bases had no gene match. The CDR3 contains 12 residues. In germline, CDR1 is MNHEY, CDR2 SVGAGI. The CDR3 DNA reads as TGTGCCAGCAGCCGTGTACAGGGGAGGGCTTTCTTT. This gives the protein CASSRVQGRAFF.

The V gene is TRBV7-2, the J gene TRBJ1-1; 7 bases agree with TRBD1. V was pared by 1 base and J by 5 bases, with 7 bases of the junction left unmatched. Looked up from germline, CDR1 is SGHTA and CDR2 is FQGNSA. The CDR3 contains 15 residues. CDR3 sequence reads: CASSLDGQARTEAFF. The CDR3 coding sequence is TGTGCCAGCAGCTTAGATGGACAGGCTCGAACTGAAGCTTTCTTT.

The CDR3 protein is CASSLGLAGDETQYF. In nucleotides, the CDR3 is TGTGCCAGCAGCTTAGGACTAGCGGGGGACGAGACCCAGTACTTC. The chain joins TRBV11-3 to TRBJ2-5, with TRBD2 identical over 12 bases. With V trimmed by 1 base and J by 5 bases, 2 bases remained unmatched. This CDR3 has 15 amino acids. CDR1 is SGHNT, CDR2 YENEEA, per germline. Drawing the rest from reference TRBV11-3 and TRBJ2-5, the complete variable domain is EAGVVQSPRYKIIEKKQPVAFWCNPISGHNTLYWYLQNLGQGPELLIRYENEEAVDDSQLPKDRFSAERLKGVDSTLKIQPAELGDSAVYLCASSLGLAGDETQYFGPGTRLLVL.

This clone was seen only once. CDR3 in amino acids: CASSLEQGADEQFF. The CDR3, as DNA: TGCGCCAGCAGCTTGGAACAGGGGGCCGATGAGCAGTTCTTC. The rearrangement joins TRBV5-1 to TRBJ2-1, with 9 bases aligning to TRBD1. Germline V lookup: CDR1 SGHRS, CDR2 YFSETQ. The CDR3 spans 14 residues. V trimming: 0 bases; J trimming: 8 bases; junction bases outside the gene matches: 3. The full variable domain, its missing parts supplied by reference TRBV5-1 and TRBJ2-1, is KAGVTQTPRYLIKTRGQQVTLSCSPISGHRSVSWYQQTPGQGLQFLFEYFSETQRNKGNFPGRFSGRQFSNSRSEMNVSTLELGDSALYLCASSLEQGADEQFFGPGTRLTVL.

The gene calls are TRBV6-1 and TRBJ2-1; D unresolved. Germline assignment: CDR1 MNHNS and CDR2 SASEGT. The CDR3 has 16 residues. V was pared by 0 bases and J by 2 bases, with 11 bases between. The CDR3 DNA sequence: TGTGCCAGCAGTGAAGCGACACTATCCCCCTACAATGAGCAGTTCTTC. Encoded protein: CASSEATLSPYNEQFF.

The CDR3: CASSYSGLLRGAEAFF. The CDR3 DNA is TGTGCCAGCAGTTACTCCGGTTTGTTGCGTGGGGCTGAAGCTTTCTTT. The chain combines TRBV6-5 with TRBJ1-1; no firm D call. From germline, CDR1 is MNHEY and CDR2 SVGAGI. CDR3 length: 16 amino acids. Trimming took 0 bases from V and 6 from J, leaving 17 bases between them.

The gene calls are TRBV30 and TRBJ1-4; TRBD1 is a possible D gene (6 bases). Deletions cut 2 bases from V and 8 bases from J, with 18 bases between. The CDR3 length is 15 residues. Germline CDR1 and CDR2: GTSNPN and SVGIG (reference sequence). CDR3 sequence (DNA): TGTGCCTGGAGTAAACCGCCGGGACAAAAAGAAAAACTGTTTTTT. Amino acid sequence: CAWSKPPGQKEKLFF.

This chain connects TRBV27 to TRBJ2-1; D is ambiguous. Per germline, CDR1 MNHEY and CDR2 SMNVEV (reference sequence). The CDR3 loop spans 13 amino acids. V shed 6 bases and J shed 14 bases, with 20 bases lying between them. The CDR3 DNA is TGTGCCAGCAGGCCGCGACGCTTGAGTACGGAGTTCTTC. This gives the protein CASRPRRLSTEFF.

This chain joins TRBV5-6 and TRBJ1-5; D gene ambiguous. Germline V gene lookup returns CDR1 SGHDT and CDR2 YYEEEE. V was trimmed by 0 bases and J by 6 bases, leaving 7 bases between them. This CDR3 is built from 13 residues. The CDR3: CASSLGRRQPQHF. In DNA, the CDR3 is TGTGCCAGCAGCTTGGGGCGTCGTCAGCCCCAGCATTTT.

The chain has TRBV5-8 and TRBJ2-1; 10 nucleotides align to TRBD1. With 3 bases clipped from V and 2 bases from J, the junction kept 2 bases outside the gene matches. The CDR3 is made up of 15 amino acids. The germline gives CDR1 SGHTS, CDR2 YDEGEE. The CDR3 region is CASSWDRGAYNEQFF. CDR3 DNA: TGTGCCAGCAGCTGGGACAGGGGAGCCTACAATGAGCAGTTCTTC. Together with reference TRBV5-8 and TRBJ2-1, the CDR3 gives the full variable domain: EAGVTQSPTHLIKTRGQQATLRCSPISGHTSVYWYQQALGLGLQFLLWYDEGEERNRGNFPPRFSGRQFPNYSSELNVNALELEDSALYLCASSWDRGAYNEQFFGPGTRLTVL.

The rearrangement links TRBV19 to TRBJ2-7; 8 bases agree with TRBD1. The V and J ends lost 5 bases and 2 bases, in that order; junction bases with no gene match: 5. This CDR3 region has 14 residues. Germline loops: CDR1 LNHDA, CDR2 SQIVND (reference sequence). CDR3 in amino acids: CASSAGQETYEQYF. The CDR3 region has the DNA TGTGCCAGTAGTGCGGGACAGGAGACCTACGAGCAGTACTTC.

The CDR3 here is CASSLASAAALGTGELFF. In DNA, the CDR3 is TGCGCCAGCAGCTTGGCTAGCGCGGCCGCTCTAGGAACCGGGGAGCTGTTTTTT. V and J are TRBV5-1 and TRBJ2-2; a possible D gene is TRBD2 (6 bases). Germline CDR1 is SGHRS and CDR2 is YFSETQ. This CDR3 spans 18 amino acids. Deletions cut 0 bases from V and 5 bases from J, with 20 bases between. The whole variable domain, filled in from reference TRBV5-1 and TRBJ2-2, reads KAGVTQTPRYLIKTRGQQVTLSCSPISGHRSVSWYQQTPGQGLQFLFEYFSETQRNKGNFPGRFSGRQFSNSRSEMNVSTLELGDSALYLCASSLASAAALGTGELFFGEGSRLTVL.

The chain joins TRBV2 to TRBJ1-1; D is perhaps TRBD1 (5 bases). CDR1 and CDR2 from the germline V gene are SNHLY and FYNNEI. V gave up 3 bases and J gave up 0 bases, with 8 bases separating them. The CDR3 covers 14 residues. The CDR3 reads CASSDAGMNTEAFF. The DNA of the CDR3 is TGTGCCAGCAGTGATGCAGGGATGAACACTGAAGCTTTCTTT.